The 15 T cell receptor beta chains below come from one sample, sequenced in a study of regulatory T cells in long-lasting Graves disease. Stated time point: newly diagnosed GD, antithyroid drugs for less than 3 months. The authors made the TCR library using RNA they extracted from PBMCs. TCR beta libraries were built with iRepertoire HTBI primers and Arm-PCR of CDR3 regions. Each CDR3 protein is one row after TCRdb ran MiXCR on the multiplex PCR reads. The sample records approximately 470,000 distinct CDR3 sequences, under 20% being singletons. This sample also appeared in a second study, on T cells in Graves' hyperthyroidism and ophthalmopathy.

The sequencing used peripheral blood mononuclear cells (PBMCs), collected at new diagnosis, from a patient treated with antithyroid drugs. Every receptor here comes from a man aged 40-49 years with Graves disease.

Points on this clonotype: A junction boundary mismatches the germline segment, possibly from a read error. J is TRBJ1-1 and V is TRBV11-2; 12 bases fit TRBD1. The CDR3 covers 17 residues. Germline values: CDR1 SGHAT, CDR2 FQNNGV. The CDR3 nucleotides are TGCGCCAGCAGCCAGGCCTCCGGGACAGGGGGCCGTACTGAAGCTTTCTTT. It encodes CASSQASGTGGRTEAFF.

There are many counts of this clonotype. This sequence joins TRBV19 and TRBJ1-1; no clear D gene. Germline CDR1 and CDR2: LNHDA and SQIVND (reference sequence). The ends were cut back, 6 bases at V and 1 base at J, with 12 bases in the middle. The CDR3 totals 14 residues. The CDR3, as DNA: TGTGCCAGTAGCTACGGTCCTGGGAACACTGAAGCTTTCTTT. The encoded protein is CASSYGPGNTEAFF.

This chain links TRBV7-9 with TRBJ2-7, with TRBD1 as a possible D gene (5 bases). CDR1 and CDR2 (germline): SEHNR, FQNEAQ (reference sequence). The CDR3 sequence is 13 residues long. Trimming removed 5 bases at V and 4 bases at J, with 12 bases between. The CDR3 loop reads CASSNVGHYEQYF. As DNA, the CDR3 is TGTGCCAGCAGCAACGTTGGACATTACGAGCAGTACTTC. The full variable domain, in which reference TRBV7-9 and TRBJ2-7 provide the parts outside the CDR3, is DTGVSQNPRHKITKRGQNVTFRCDPISEHNRLYWYRQTLGQGPEFLTYFQNEAQLEKSRLLSDRFSAERPKGSFSTLEIQRTEQGDSAMYLCASSNVGHYEQYFGPGTRLTVT.

A few counts support this clonotype. CDR3 in amino acids: CASSVEGREGENEQFF. The CDR3 nucleotides read TGTGCCAGCAGCGTAGAGGGGCGGGAGGGCGAAAATGAGCAGTTCTTC. V is TRBV9 and J is TRBJ2-1; 9 bases line up with TRBD2. V shed 0 bases and J 7 bases; nucleotides not matched to a gene: 8. CDR3 length equals 16 residues. Germline V gene data show CDR1 as SGDLS and CDR2 as YYNGEE.

Points on this clonotype: A read error may account for a junction end that differs from germline. The genes are TRBV25-1 and TRBJ1-5, with no clear D. Germline V gives CDR1 MGHDK, CDR2 SYGVNS. The CDR3 covers 13 residues. CDR3 in DNA: TGTGCCAGTAGTGAGGCGGACAATCAGCCCCAGCATTTT. This gives the protein CASSEADNQPQHF.

This clonotype was observed a few times. V and J are TRBV9 and TRBJ2-7, with TRBD2 matching 16 bases. The CDR3 is 17 residues long. Germline trimming cut 0 bases from V and 6 bases from J; bases unmatched to any gene: 6. Germline assignment: CDR1 SGDLS and CDR2 YYNGEE. CDR3 residues: CASSVEGLAGGLSEQYF. The CDR3 DNA reads TGTGCCAGCAGCGTAGAGGGACTAGCGGGAGGGCTGTCCGAGCAGTACTTC.

The chain carries TRBV5-1 and TRBJ1-1; tentative D call: TRBD1 (5 bases). In germline, CDR1 is SGHRS, CDR2 YFSETQ. Trimming cost V 1 base and J 1 base, with 11 bases left between them. CDR3 length equals 15 residues. DNA of the CDR3: TGCGCCAGCAGCTTGTCCGGGACTTGGAACACTGAAGCTTTCTTT. Translated: CASSLSGTWNTEAFF.

V is TRBV7-9 and J is TRBJ2-1, with TRBD1 matching 7 bases. J gave up 3 bases and V 7 bases, and 3 bases lay outside the gene matches. The CDR3 has 13 amino acids. From germline, CDR1 is SEHNR and CDR2 FQNEAQ (reference sequence). CDR3 coding DNA: TGTGCCAGCAAGGGGACAGTCTACAATGAGCAGTTCTTC. The encoded protein is CASKGTVYNEQFF. Combining the CDR3 with reference TRBV7-9 and TRBJ2-1 gives the whole variable domain DTGVSQNPRHKITKRGQNVTFRCDPISEHNRLYWYRQTLGQGPEFLTYFQNEAQLEKSRLLSDRFSAERPKGSFSTLEIQRTEQGDSAMYLCASKGTVYNEQFFGPGTRLTVL.

This clonotype occurred a few times. V usage is TRBV5-5 and J usage is TRBJ2-1; D gene unclear. V lost 3 bases, J lost 4 bases, and 17 bases lay in between. The CDR3 sequence is 16 residues long. Germline V gene data show CDR1 as SGHKS and CDR2 as YYEKEE (reference sequence). CDR3 sequence (DNA): TGTGCCAGCAGCTGGGCTCTAGAGTCCGAATACAATGAGCAGTTCTTC. Residues: CASSWALESEYNEQFF.

A word on this clonotype: A read error is possible here, since a much larger clone lies one base away. This sequence joins TRBV12-3 or TRBV12-4 and TRBJ2-7; D not certain. This CDR3 has 12 amino acids. The CDR3 reads CAGSPRRTEQYF. The DNA of the CDR3 is TGTGCCGGCAGTCCGCGTCGGACCGAGCAGTACTTC.

The chain has TRBV6-2 or TRBV6-3 and TRBJ2-3; 7 bases agree with TRBD2. CDR1 is MNHEY, CDR2 SVGEGT, per germline. The V gene end was trimmed by 8 bases and the J gene end by 2 bases; junction bases not matched to a gene: 16. The CDR3 loop spans 17 amino acids. Written as DNA, the CDR3 is TGTGCCAGCGGTCGGCTAGCGGAACCTCATTACACAGATACGCAGTATTTT. Translating gives CASGRLAEPHYTDTQYF.

Note on this clonotype: A much larger clone lies one base from this, so it may be a read error. This rearrangement joins TRBV2 to TRBJ2-5; D possibly uses TRBD1 or TRBD2 (6 bases each). Germline V gives CDR1 SNHLY, CDR2 FYNNEI. The CDR3 sequence is 14 residues long. The CDR3 nucleotides read TGTGCCAGCAGTGAGGGGGCGGGACAAGAGACCCAGCACTTC. Amino acids: CASSEGAGQETQHF.

At least ten counts were recorded for this clonotype. The rearrangement joins TRBV28 to TRBJ2-3; D perhaps matches TRBD2 (6 bases). The germline gives CDR1 MDHEN, CDR2 SYDVKM. V lost 7 bases and J lost 3, with 20 bases in between. This CDR3 spans 16 amino acids. CDR3: CASIAPRESGTDTQYF. CDR3 bases: TGTGCCAGCATCGCCCCAAGGGAGAGCGGGACAGATACGCAGTATTTT.

This clonotype was counted a few times. The V gene is TRBV12-3 or TRBV12-4, the J gene TRBJ2-7; perhaps D is TRBD1 or TRBD2 (6 bases each). Trimming took off 6 bases at V and 6 bases at J, with 12 bases between the two ends. The CDR3 contains 12 residues. In DNA, the CDR3 is TGTGCCAGCAGGGGGGGCACATTCGAGCAGTACTTC. Encoded protein: CASRGGTFEQYF.

The J gene is TRBJ2-6, the V gene TRBV2, with a possible D match to TRBD2 (5 bases). From germline, CDR1 is SNHLY and CDR2 FYNNEI. V was trimmed by 6 bases and J by 4 bases, leaving 10 bases between them. CDR3 length: 14 residues. DNA of the CDR3: TGTGCCAGCAGGGGGAGTCCCGGGGCCAACGTCCTGACTTTC. Translated: CASRGSPGANVLTF. Looking up the rest from reference TRBV2 and TRBJ2-6 gives the full variable domain: EPEVTQTPSHQVTQMGQEVILRCVPISNHLYFYWYRQILGQKVEFLVSFYNNEISEKSEIFDDQFSVERPDGSNFTLKIRSTKLEDSAMYFCASRGSPGANVLTFGAGSRLTVL.